This section outlines one T cell receptor beta chain sequence together with its context. Antigen unknown. This entry is derived from a study of OX40 agonist ivuxolimab in advanced cancers. Study results and limitations: The study did not work out the antigen specificity of the expanded peripheral T cells. At 0.1 to 3.0 mg/kg and by week 6, CD4+ and CD8+ T cells in the blood had expanded clonally.

Germline CDR1 SGHDT, CDR2 YYEEEE. The CDR3 is 14 residues long. V was cut by 1 base and J by 0 bases, with 7 bases left in between. Sequenced by immunoSEQ multiplex PCR; TCRdb stores in-frame clones only, minus some. The table lists 40,000 to 50,000 clones, around 90% of them singletons. Sequenced material: CD4+ or CD8+ T cells sorted from blood, taken in a trial of the OX40 agonist ivuxolimab. The sequence was collected from an adult with an advanced solid tumor such as melanoma, head and neck, liver or kidney cancer. This chain uses TRBV5-6 with TRBJ1-2; D gene uncertain. CDR3 in DNA: TGTGCCAGCAGCTTGAACAGCCCTAACTATGGCTACACCTTC. Translating it yields CASSLNSPNYGYTF.